The rows below give T cell receptor beta chains drawn from one sample of a study of PD-1 blockade in classical Hodgkin lymphoma. Libraries were prepared by immunoSEQ multiplex PCR; TCRdb keeps only in-frame clonotypes and omits some of them. Of 5,500 to 7,500 clones listed, 82% are singletons. The input for sequencing was peripheral blood mononuclear cells (PBMCs), taken before the fourth cycle of nivolumab. Source of these receptors: a human donor with classical Hodgkin lymphoma. Each CDR3 is given with its conserved first and last residue. The D gene is left open where the match is weak. Size values are once, few and many counts, or a class for expanded clones, and some rows have none.

V	D	J	size	CDR3	DNA
TRBV28	NA	TRBJ1-5	few	CASSLGQSQPQHF	TGTGCCAGCAGCTTAGGACAGAGTCAGCCCCAGCATTTT
TRBV19	TRBD1	TRBJ1-2	NA	CASRERGRDGYTF	TGTGCCAGTAGGGAGAGGGGGCGGGATGGCTACACCTTC
TRBV6-5	NA	TRBJ1-4	few	CASSGSPRGKLFF	TGTGCCAGCAGTGGGAGCCCGAGAGGGAAACTGTTTTTT
TRBV5-6	NA	TRBJ1-2	NA	CASGVSDGYTF	TGTGCCAGCGGGGTTTCAGATGGCTACACCTTC
TRBV5-1	TRBD1	TRBJ2-2	NA	CASSRGPGTGELFF	TGCGCCAGCAGCAGGGGGCCTGGGACCGGGGAGCTGTTTTTT
TRBV5-1	NA	TRBJ2-2	NA	CASRTSTGELFF	TGCGCCAGCAGAACTAGCACCGGGGAGCTGTTTTTT
TRBV5-4	TRBD2	TRBJ2-7	once	CASSLPGTITYEQYF	TGTGCCAGCAGCTTGCCTGGGACTATAACCTACGAGCAGTACTTC
TRBV18	NA	TRBJ1-4	NA	CASSPQGNGEKLFF	TGTGCCAGCTCACCACAGGGGAACGGGGAAAAACTGTTTTTT
TRBV25-1	TRBD1	TRBJ1-3	once	CASSEVGTVLYF	TGTGCCAGCAGTGAAGTGGGGACAGTCCTATATTTT
TRBV29-1	NA	TRBJ1-1	medium-sized	CSGRRAATEAFF	TGCAGCGGTCGCAGGGCGGCAACTGAAGCTTTCTTT
TRBV6-6	NA	TRBJ2-1	NA	CASSPASSYNEQFF	TGTGCCAGCAGTCCAGCGAGCTCCTACAATGAGCAGTTCTTC
TRBV5-1	NA	TRBJ1-2	NA	CASSLSGDYGYTF	TGCGCCAGCAGCTTGTCGGGAGACTATGGCTACACCTTC
TRBV2	NA	TRBJ1-1	NA	CASNVDKNTEAFF	TGTGCCAGCAACGTGGACAAGAACACTGAAGCTTTCTTT
TRBV6-6	NA	TRBJ2-7	NA	CASSPRSMGEQYF	TGTGCCAGCAGCCCCCGAAGTATGGGCGAGCAGTACTTC
TRBV29-1	TRBD1	TRBJ2-3	NA	CSAEYGDRATDTQYF	TGCAGCGCCGAGTACGGGGACAGGGCTACAGATACGCAGTATTTT
TRBV2	NA	TRBJ2-2	medium-sized	CASSDSSGELFF	TGTGCCAGCAGTGACAGCTCCGGGGAGCTGTTTTTT
TRBV7-2	NA	TRBJ2-1	NA	CASSLAASSAEQFF	TGTGCCAGCAGCTTAGCGGCCTCCTCAGCTGAGCAGTTCTTC
TRBV7-2	NA	TRBJ2-1	NA	CASSPRDPTHEQFF	TGTGCCAGCAGCCCCCGGGACCCCACTCATGAGCAGTTCTTC
TRBV28	NA	TRBJ1-2	NA	CASSLGTGRSGYTF	TGTGCCAGCAGTTTAGGTACAGGGAGAAGTGGCTACACCTTC
TRBV28	NA	TRBJ1-5	NA	CASNSGNQPQHF	TGTGCCAGCAACTCAGGGAATCAGCCCCAGCATTTT
TRBV9	TRBD1	TRBJ1-5	NA	CASSPGQGNQPQHF	TGTGCCAGCAGCCCGGGACAGGGCAATCAGCCCCAGCATTTT
TRBV7-6	NA	TRBJ1-2	once	CASSPGTQIHYGYTF	TGTGCCAGCAGCCCGGGGACGCAAATACACTATGGCTACACCTTC
TRBV16	NA	TRBJ2-7	NA	CASSPKRGRVLDEQYF	TGTGCCAGCAGCCCCAAGAGGGGGAGGGTTCTGGACGAGCAGTACTTC
TRBV6-5	TRBD1	TRBJ1-5	NA	CASRTGGGQPQHF	TGTGCCAGCAGGACAGGGGGAGGTCAGCCCCAGCATTTT